This TCR beta chain is drawn from a study of T-cell reconstitution after alpha-beta-depleted transplantation in children. Findings and limits, study-wide: About two months after transplant, alpha-beta T cells reportedly came from several hundred expanded graft clones.

V shed 3 bases and J shed 2 bases, with 11 bases lying between them. The CDR3 is 15 amino acids. Germline CDR1 SGHDN, CDR2 FVKESK. As it was prepared, the TCRbeta library received unique molecular identifiers. TCRdb reprocessed the PCR reads with MiXCR, giving one entry per CDR3 protein. The sample has 250,000 to 400,000 distinct CDR3 sequences; 23% are singletons. As concerns this clonotype: The target antigen is unknown.

This sample comprised PBMCs, mostly from graft donor cells, obtained 180 days after TCRalphabeta/CD19-depleted stem cell transplant. V and J are TRBV14 and TRBJ1-3; D unclear. The sequence was obtained from a male patient under 18 who had a stem cell transplant for acute lymphoblastic leukemia, so the T cells may come from the graft donor. The CDR3 bases are TGTGCCAGCAGCCAGAGGTGGGAAACTGGAAACACCATATATTTT. It encodes CASSQRWETGNTIYF.